The sequence of this TCR beta chain was determined in a study of shared T cell receptors in the human thymus. The repertoire was sequenced with immunoSEQ multiplex PCR; TCRdb's copy has only in-frame clones and lacks some. This table has some 660,000 clones, approximately 87% appearing once. The CDR3 contains 13 residues. Losses at the gene ends were 6 bases for V and 4 bases for J; bases not matched to a gene: 3. Germline CDR1 is MNHEY and CDR2 is SMNVEV (reference sequence). This same sample was also part of a study on human thymus T cells.

The gene calls are TRBV27 and TRBJ2-7; 10 positions agree with TRBD1. Sequencing used thymocytes. This TCR was sampled from a boy under two years old with a congenital heart defect. The CDR3 DNA follows: TGTGCCAGCAGGGGGGACAGGGGATACGAGCAGTACTTC. Its translation is CASRGDRGYEQYF.